The TCR beta chain described here comes from a study of blood T cell repertoires in COVID-19. Study in general: Sample material is recorded as cDNA or gDNA derived from T cells, B-cell-depleted T cells, or PBMCs.

In the original workflow: The assay estimated nucleated cells by amplifying reference gene primers. The method was immunoSEQ multiplex PCR; TCRdb's version includes in-frame clones alone and lacks a portion of them. V, J and clone size reflect that table, while D and trimming were determined from the DNA. The sample shows 270,000 or so clones, 89% of them seen only once. This sequence originates from a woman aged 40 to 50 who had recovered from COVID-19. Source material: peripheral blood.

CDR3 nucleotide sequence: TGTGCCAGCAGCTCGCACGGCGGGAGGGACACAGATACGCAGTATTTT. This sequence encodes CASSSHGGRDTDTQYF. V usage is TRBV7-3 and J usage is TRBJ2-3, with 9 nucleotides matching TRBD2. Germline CDR1 is SGHTA and CDR2 is FQGTGA. The CDR3 consists of 16 residues. J lost 2 bases, V lost 4 bases, and 7 bases had no gene match.